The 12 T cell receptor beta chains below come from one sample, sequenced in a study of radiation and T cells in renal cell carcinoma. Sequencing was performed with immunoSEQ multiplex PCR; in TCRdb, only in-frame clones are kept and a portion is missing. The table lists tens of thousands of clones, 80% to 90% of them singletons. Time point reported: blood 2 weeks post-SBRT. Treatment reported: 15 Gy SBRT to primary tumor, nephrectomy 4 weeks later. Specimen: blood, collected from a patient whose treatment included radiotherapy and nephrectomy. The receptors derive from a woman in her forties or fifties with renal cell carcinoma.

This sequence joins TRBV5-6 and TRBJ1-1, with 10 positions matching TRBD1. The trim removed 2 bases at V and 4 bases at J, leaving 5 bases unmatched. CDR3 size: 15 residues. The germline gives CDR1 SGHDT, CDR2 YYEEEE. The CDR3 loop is CASSLRTGGATEAFF. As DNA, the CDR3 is TGTGCCAGCAGCTTACGGACAGGGGGTGCCACTGAAGCTTTCTTT.

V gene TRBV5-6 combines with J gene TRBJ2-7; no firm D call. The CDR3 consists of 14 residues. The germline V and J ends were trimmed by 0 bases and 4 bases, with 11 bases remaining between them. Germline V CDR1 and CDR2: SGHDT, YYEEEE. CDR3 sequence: CASSLGQEAYEQYF. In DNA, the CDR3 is TGTGCCAGCAGCTTGGGTCAGGAAGCATACGAGCAGTACTTC.

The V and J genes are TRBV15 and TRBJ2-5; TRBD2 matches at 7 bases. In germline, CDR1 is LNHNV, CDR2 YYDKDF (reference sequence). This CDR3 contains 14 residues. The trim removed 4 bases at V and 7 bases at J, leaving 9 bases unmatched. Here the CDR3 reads CATSTHGEGGTQYF. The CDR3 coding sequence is TGTGCCACCAGCACCCATGGGGAGGGAGGGACCCAGTACTTC. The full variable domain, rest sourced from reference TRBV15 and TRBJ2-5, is DAMVIQNPRYQVTQFGKPVTLSCSQTLNHNVMYWYQQKSSQAPKLLFHYYDKDFNNEADTPDNFQSRRPNTSFCFLDIRSPGLGDTAMYLCATSTHGEGGTQYFGPGTRLLVL.

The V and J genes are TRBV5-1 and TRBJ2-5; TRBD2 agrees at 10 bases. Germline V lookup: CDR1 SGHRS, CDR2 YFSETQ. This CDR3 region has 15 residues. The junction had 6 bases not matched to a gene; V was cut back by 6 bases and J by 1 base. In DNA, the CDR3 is TGCGCCAGCACCCCTAGCGGGGGAGTCCAAGAGACCCAGTACTTC. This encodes CASTPSGGVQETQYF. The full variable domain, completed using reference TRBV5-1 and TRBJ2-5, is KAGVTQTPRYLIKTRGQQVTLSCSPISGHRSVSWYQQTPGQGLQFLFEYFSETQRNKGNFPGRFSGRQFSNSRSEMNVSTLELGDSALYLCASTPSGGVQETQYFGPGTRLLVL.

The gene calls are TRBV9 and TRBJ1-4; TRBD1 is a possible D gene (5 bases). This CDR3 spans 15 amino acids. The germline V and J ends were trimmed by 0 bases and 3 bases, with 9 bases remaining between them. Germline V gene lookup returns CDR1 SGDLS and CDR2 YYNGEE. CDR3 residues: CASSVGGWSNEKLFF. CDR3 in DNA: TGTGCCAGCAGCGTAGGGGGCTGGTCTAATGAAAAACTGTTTTTT.

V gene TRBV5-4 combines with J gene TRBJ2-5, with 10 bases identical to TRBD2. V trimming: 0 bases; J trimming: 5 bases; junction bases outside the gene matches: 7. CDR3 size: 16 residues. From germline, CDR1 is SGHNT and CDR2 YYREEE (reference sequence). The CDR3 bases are TGTGCCAGCAGCTTGGTCAGCGGGGGGGCTATGGAGACCCAGTACTTC. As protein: CASSLVSGGAMETQYF.

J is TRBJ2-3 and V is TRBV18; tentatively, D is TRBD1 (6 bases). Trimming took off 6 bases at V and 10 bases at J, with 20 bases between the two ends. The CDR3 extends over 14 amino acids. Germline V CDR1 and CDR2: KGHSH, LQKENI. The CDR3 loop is CASSRGSTDVAQYF. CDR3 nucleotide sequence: TGTGCCAGCTCGAGGGGGTCCACGGATGTAGCGCAGTATTTT.

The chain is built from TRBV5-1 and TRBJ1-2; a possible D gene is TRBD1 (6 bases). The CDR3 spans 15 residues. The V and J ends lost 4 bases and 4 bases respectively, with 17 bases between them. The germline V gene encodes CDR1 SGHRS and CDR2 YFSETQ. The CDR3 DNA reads TGCGCCAGCAGCACCGACGGGGGGCGCTCCTATGGCTACACCTTC. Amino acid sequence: CASSTDGGRSYGYTF.

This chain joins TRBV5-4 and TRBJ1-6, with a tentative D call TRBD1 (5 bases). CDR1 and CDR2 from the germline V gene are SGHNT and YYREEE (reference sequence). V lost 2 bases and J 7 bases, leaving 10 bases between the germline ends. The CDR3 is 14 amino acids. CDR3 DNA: TGTGCCAGCAGCTTATCAGGGAAGAATTCACCCCTCCACTTT. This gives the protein CASSLSGKNSPLHF.

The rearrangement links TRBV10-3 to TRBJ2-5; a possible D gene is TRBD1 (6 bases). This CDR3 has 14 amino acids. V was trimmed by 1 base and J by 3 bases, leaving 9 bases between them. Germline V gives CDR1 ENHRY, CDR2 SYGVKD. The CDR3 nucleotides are TGTGCCATCAGTGAGTGGGGGCGGGAAGAGACCCAGTACTTC. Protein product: CAISEWGREETQYF.

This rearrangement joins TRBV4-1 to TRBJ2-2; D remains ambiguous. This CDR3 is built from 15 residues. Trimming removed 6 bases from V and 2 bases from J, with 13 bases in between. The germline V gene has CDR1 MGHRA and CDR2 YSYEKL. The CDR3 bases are TGCGCCAGCAGTCTAGGGATTCTTAACACCGGGGAGCTGTTTTTT. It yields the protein CASSLGILNTGELFF.

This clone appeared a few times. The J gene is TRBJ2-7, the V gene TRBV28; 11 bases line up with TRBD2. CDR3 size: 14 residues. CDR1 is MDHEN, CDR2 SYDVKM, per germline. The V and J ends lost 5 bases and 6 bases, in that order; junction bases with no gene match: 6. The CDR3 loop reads CASSRTSGSSEQYF. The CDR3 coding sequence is TGTGCCAGCAGTCGGACTAGCGGGTCGTCCGAGCAGTACTTC.